The T cell receptor (beta chain) described here comes from a study of PD-1 blockade in classical Hodgkin lymphoma. As for this clone: The antigen is unknown.

Study-wide results and caveats: With CD4+ cells, TCR diversity rose significantly by C4D1, but not with CD8+ cells. The baseline diversity of complete responders showed similarity to that of newly diagnosed patients. Causes of the repertoire differences remain undefined, possibly disease activity or prior therapy.

The CDR3 length is 15 residues. Germline values: CDR1 SEHNR, CDR2 FQNEAQ (reference sequence). V lost 4 bases and J 6 bases, leaving 16 bases between the germline ends. Specified time point: cycle 4 day 1 (C4D1), after around six weeks of nivolumab. In every patient, relapse followed autologous stem cell transplantation, while exposure to brentuximab vedotin differed. Produced via immunoSEQ multiplex PCR; TCRdb's table is partial and in-frame only. The table has over 25,000 clones, approximately 67% seen once. This receptor was obtained from a human donor with classical Hodgkin lymphoma. Sequences were derived from peripheral blood mononuclear cells (PBMCs), sampled before the fourth cycle of nivolumab. This chain connects TRBV7-9 to TRBJ2-1; perhaps TRBD1 as D (6 bases). The CDR3 loop reads CASSSPNSRGNEQFF. The CDR3 DNA sequence: TGTGCCAGCAGCTCCCCTAACAGCAGGGGCAATGAGCAGTTCTTC.